This TCR beta chain is from a study of low-dose radiotherapy and immunotherapy resistance in tumors. Whole-study context: Patients received cyclophosphamide 200 mg/m2 intravenously every two weeks, the day before radiation-immunotherapy.

TRAV- and TRBV-specific primers, spanning alpha and beta chains, primed first-strand cDNA. TCR amplification ran roughly 20 PCR cycles using constant-region and V-primer adapter primers. TCRdb reprocessed the reads with MiXCR, giving one entry per CDR3 protein. The sample carries approximately 12,000 distinct CDR3 sequences, 60% recorded once. Concerning this clonotype itself: An end of the junction differs from the germline gene, which may be a read error.

CDR1 and CDR2 from the germline V gene are MDHEN and SYDVKM. CDR3 size: 16 residues. The source of this sequence is a human donor with advanced metastatic prostate, ovarian, gallbladder or colorectal cancer (not recorded which). This table probably holds off-target reads from a library built for another chain. The chain combines TRBV28 with TRBJ2-7; the match to TRBD1 covers 12 bases. The DNA for the CDR3 is TGTGCCAGCAGCTTATTCGGGACAGGGGGCAGTTACGAGCAGTACTTC. Its protein product is CASSLFGTGGSYEQYF.